This TCR beta chain is from a study of cytomegalovirus exposure and HLA in healthy donors (TCRdb year 2017). Regarding the research as a whole: According to an earlier analysis of several hundred of the donors, about 170 million T cells yielded roughly 100 million unique TCR beta sequences and 276 Gb of sequence data. All discovery cohort repertoires had been generated using a single sequencing platform. Among 398 genotyped donors of the cohort, an average of roughly 230,000 unique TCR beta nucleotide sequences was sequenced per donor, of which about 19% were non-productive. Rather than drawing on any new phenotypic data, the later analysis identified candidate immune exposures from TCR beta sequences and the way those sequences occurred across donors. The number of donors typed differed by locus, with about 629-640 for A, B, C, DRB1 and DQB1, more than 500 for DQA1, 600 to 610 for DPA1, and around 430 for DPB1. HLA typing included class I and class II loci at four-digit resolution. The study used immunosequencing to profile the T cell repertoires of about 670 subjects and linked those repertoires to cytomegalovirus serostatus. An early release that covered approximately 600 HLA-typed donors contained 250 to 350 gigabases of sequencing data and 75 million to 100 million unique TCR sequences. Of the roughly 400 genotyped donors, approximately 83% fell in the genetic ancestry cluster associated with self-reported Caucasian donors. In a later genetic analysis, genome-wide SNP genotypes for about three fifths of the 666 donors were used, and that subset was treated as a discovery cohort. Donor age, sex, ethnicity and CMV serostatus were collected together with the repertoire data. Besides the first cohort of roughly 640 subjects, a separate validation cohort made up of 120 or so different subjects was used. A later analysis re-examined previously published TCR beta repertoires from more than 600 donors and added high-resolution HLA genotyping to investigate patterns of TCR occurrence. The study combined high-throughput TCR immunosequencing, statistical association of individual TCRs with disease status, and machine learning to predict cytomegalovirus infection status. The study aimed to test whether signatures of past pathogen exposure could be identified by cataloging public T cell receptors. An earlier analysis of 587 of the donors used high-throughput TCR beta sequencing to judge whether each TCR beta V gene segment behaved as functional or pseudogenic. About 5 DR-DQ haplotypes were handled as single units for association and clustering, since linkage in the cohort was strong.

This clone came up once. The target of this receptor is not known. The sample holds no much larger clone one base away, and base qualities are not on file. On the study overall, not on this receptor specifically: Because the 87-base-pair reads could not distinguish some IMGT-functional V segments, including TRBV6-2 and TRBV6-3, those segments were excluded. Only TCR beta chains were sequenced in this cohort, and the absence of alpha or paired-chain data limited detectable features. Because counts were too low, 15 or so rarely observed V segments, including chromosome 9 orphons, were excluded from the earlier analysis of some 590 of the donors. Most CMV-associated TCR beta chains appeared to be HLA-restricted in a later analysis, and the HLA associations seemed to be driven largely by CMV exposure. V-gene and J-gene trimming of TCR beta chains was associated with a missense DCLRE1C variant in a later genetic analysis, and the association was replicated in an independent cohort. Assigning TCR associations to individual alleles was difficult when HLA alleles, especially DR and DQ, strongly co-occurred. Several of the top co-occurrence clusters appeared to be linked to parvovirus B19, influenza, CMV and Epstein-Barr virus, according to a later analysis. Linkage disequilibrium might explain the correlated functional status among segregating V segments, but an unknown experimental factor could not be ruled out. The classifier was reported to diagnose cytomegalovirus status with high specificity and sensitivity in both the original cohort and the validation cohort. A later analysis associated about 17,000 TCR beta sequences with specific HLA alleles at a false discovery rate of 0.05. Roughly uniform sequencing depth across donors was assumed in presence/absence analyses, although this assumption may not hold. CMV serostatus was the only immune exposure information available for the cohort. Compared with equally common non-associated chains, HLA-associated TCR beta chains in a later analysis were more clonally expanded and had lower generation probabilities. Three of the identified cytomegalovirus-associated TCR beta chains were confirmed in vitro to be specific for cytomegalovirus antigens. A group of highly shared sequence variants was considered likely to be a technical artifact of the sequencing pipeline. According to a later genetic analysis, donors in an Asian-associated ancestry cluster had fewer N-insertions in productive TCRs than the roughly 660-donor mean. While some public TCRs were present in many individuals, most TCR sequences turned up only very rarely across donors. In the study, 164 TCR beta chains were listed as associated with cytomegalovirus. The authors suggested that the approach could potentially be generalized to other disease states and immunological phenotypes. A further reported finding was that TCR beta sequences accurately predicted the HLA-A and HLA-B alleles for most subjects in the first cohort. Because HLA typing was unavailable for some donors at each locus, only the typed subset was used in association tests. In an earlier analysis of about 540 of the donors, most TCR beta V segments were observed in productive rearrangements about 90% or about 30% of the time, broadly matching IMGT annotations. In a later analysis, TCR association rates were found to vary across HLA loci, with the most associated TCRs seen for DRB1 alleles and the fewest for HLA-C alleles.

The receptor library was made with the immunoSEQ multiplex PCR assay. For the multiplex PCR, a mixture combining 60 forward primers for TCR Vbeta segments and 13 reverse primers for TCR Jbeta segments was used. The CDR3 region of rearranged TCR beta genes was amplified from genomic DNA by a multiplex PCR assay. The amplified TCR beta libraries were sequenced on the Illumina HiSeq System as 87-base-pair reads. In the paper's pipeline: In a later analysis, some 80 million unique TCR beta chains were counted across the 650 to 700 repertoires, and around 10 million of these chains were shared by at least two donors. Raw reads were error-corrected and collapsed into unique sequences with a nearest-neighbor algorithm that merged closely related sequences to remove PCR and sequencing errors. V, D and J gene segments were assigned by aligning CDR3 sequences to IMGT reference sequences. For a sequence to be retained, a match of at least six nucleotides was required to both a V gene segment and a J gene segment. A rearrangement was called productive if the CDR3 had no stop codons and remained in frame with V and J, and every other rearrangement was called non-productive. Following IMGT convention, CDR3 was defined as the stretch from the second conserved V-encoded cysteine up to the conserved J-encoded phenylalanine. The earlier analysis of 587 of the donors excluded any sequence lacking an unambiguous match to a single V gene segment. An earlier analysis of just under 600 of the donors called V segments functional above 56.7% productive rearrangements and segregating when the between-donor standard deviation exceeded 5%. To diagnose cytomegalovirus status from the catalog of TCR beta chain sequences, a statistical classification framework was built. In a later analysis, TCR nucleotide sequences were compared against IMGT/GENE-DB human TR gene sequences so that V and J genes could be assigned. In a later analysis, CDR3 sequences and most-parsimonious VDJ recombination scenarios were assigned using the TCRdist pipeline. In a later analysis, every TCR beta chain was defined by the combination of its CDR3 amino acid sequence and its V-gene family, and reads without a unique V-gene family were dropped. As a way to deal with suspected cross-contamination and a sequencing artifact, a later analysis dropped more than 500 nucleotide sequences that were highly shared and had low generation probability. For each public chain, a later analysis derived a clonal expansion index from normalized ranks of inferred template counts within each repertoire. In a later analysis, generation probabilities were computed with a VDJ recombination model fitted to out-of-frame rearrangements, and the resulting probabilities were checked against IGoR. In a later analysis, TCR-TCR, TCR-HLA and TCR-CMV co-occurrence was scored with hypergeometric tests, and a repertoire-size bias correction was applied to TCR pairs. In a later analysis, false discovery rates were estimated by permuting HLA or CMV assignments 20 times. In a later analysis, co-occurring TCRs were grouped using DBSCAN, and TCRdist sequence similarity was added for clustering within HLA-allele-positive subsets. For co-occurrence clustering, repertoires with fewer than 30,000 or more than 120,000 public chains were excluded, along with about five repertoires with anomalous nucleotide sharing. TCRdb took this table from immuneACCESS and kept in-frame rearrangements with V and J called. Such tables lack part of the clones; where checked against another copy, unresolved V genes explain under half of the gap, and the rest is unexplained. The V and J calls and clone size are taken from that table; D and trimming were inferred from the DNA. The sample table contains under 110,000 clones; only one count was recorded for approximately 79% of them. 3.5% to 4% of the sample goes to the ten largest clones.

Sequences MNHEY (CDR1) and SVGAGI (CDR2) are obtained from the germline V gene. The V end loses 5 bases and the J end loses 2 bases, and a stretch of 3 bases separates them. The CDR3 numbers 12 residues from cysteine through phenylalanine. Only CDR3 DNA remains: 36 bases, in frame from the first base. In total, about 650 healthy bone marrow donors made up the cohort. Cohort members were all nominally healthy when sampled, although unrecorded immune exposures were likely present. The donor tested CMV seronegative, placing the donor among the 300 to 450 seronegative members of the cohort. A peripheral blood sample was collected from each donor, and TCR beta sequencing was performed on peripheral blood mononuclear cells. The Qiagen DNeasy Blood Extraction Kit was used to extract genomic DNA from the blood cell samples.

Recombination connected TRBV6-5 to TRBJ2-2; no D gene call is confident. Sequenced material: PBMCs. This clonotype was obtained from a man aged 60-69 years in good health and CMV-seronegative. The sequenced DNA is TGTGCCAGCAGTCCTAACACCGGGGAGCTGTTTTTT. This is translated as CASSPNTGELFF.